Below, 5 T cell receptor beta chains from the same sample are listed, as sequenced in a study of post-analysis software for immune sequencing data (dated by TCRdb to 2015 to 2017). Results the study describes overall, beyond this receptor: Patients showed significantly higher frequencies than controls for roughly 5 TRBV segments, among them TRBV5-6, TRBV5-1 and TRBV20-1.

These receptors have no identified antigens. Library preparation was by PCR. TCRdb names Illumina HiSeq 2500 as the instrument used. Unique molecular identifiers were incorporated into TCR beta cDNA libraries to reduce PCR and sequencing biases. TCRdb trimmed the raw reads at Q25, called clones with MiXCR and kept productive beta chains. Every CDR3 protein is listed once, alongside the most common genes and DNA of its rows. This sample is represented by about 560,000 distinct CDR3 sequences; 44% of them were singletons. Roughly 1.7% of the sample is in the top ten clones. The sample consisted of blood. Receptors originate from a girl between 5 and 17 years old with multiple sclerosis.

The chain couples TRBV27 to TRBJ2-3; D perhaps matches TRBD1 (5 bases). Trimming shortened V by 5 bases and J by 3 bases, and 18 bases separated the two germline ends. Germline V lookup: CDR1 MNHEY, CDR2 SMNVEV (reference sequence). The CDR3 extends over 16 amino acids. CDR3 region: CASSPFKGKGTDTQYF. In DNA, the CDR3 is TGTGCCAGCAGTCCCTTTAAGGGGAAGGGGACAGATACGCAGTATTTT.

This chain uses TRBV12-3 or TRBV12-4 with TRBJ2-2, with D perhaps being TRBD1 or TRBD2 (5 bases each). CDR3 size: 15 residues. Trimming stripped 2 bases from V and 2 bases from J, with 9 bases between. CDR3 protein: CASSLWGINTGELFF. CDR3 DNA sequence: TGTGCCAGCAGTTTATGGGGGATTAACACCGGGGAGCTGTTTTTT.

This clonotype was observed a few times. V usage is TRBV10-3 and J usage is TRBJ2-5; D may match TRBD1 or TRBD2 (5 bases each). V lost 0 bases, J lost 1 base, and 9 bases lay in between. The CDR3 consists of 15 residues. Germline CDR1 reads ENHRY; CDR2 reads SYGVKD. CDR3 in amino acids: CAISESGVRQETQYF. CDR3 nucleotide sequence: TGTGCCATCAGTGAGTCGGGGGTCCGCCAAGAGACCCAGTACTTC.

The rearrangement uses TRBV6-1 and TRBJ1-6; D possibly corresponds to TRBD1 (5 bases). V was pared by 4 bases and J by 4 bases, with 11 bases between. Germline V gives CDR1 MNHNS, CDR2 SASEGT. The CDR3 contains 15 residues. The chain's CDR3 is CASSVETVYNSPLHF. CDR3 in DNA: TGTGCCAGCAGTGTTGAGACAGTATATAATTCACCCCTCCACTTT.

This chain connects TRBV12-3 or TRBV12-4 to TRBJ1-1; D ambiguous. This CDR3 is built from 14 residues. Trimming stripped 1 base from V and 5 bases from J, with 11 bases between. The CDR3 loop is CASSLGAGVTEAFF. The CDR3 DNA is TGTGCCAGCAGTTTAGGTGCAGGAGTTACTGAAGCTTTCTTT.